The T cell receptor (beta chain) described here comes from a study of early T cells in non-severe SARS-CoV-2 infection. Study as a whole: The input, bulk RNA from unsorted whole blood, was sequenced, and chains were unpaired. Findings and caveats of the study: There was a bias toward anti-spike CD8 responses in VDJdb matching, which missed private and CD4 specificities.

Regarding this clonotype: As yet, its antigen is unknown.

Each cDNA molecule carried a unique molecular identifier. TCRdb reprocessed the 5' RACE reads with MiXCR, giving one entry per CDR3 protein. The table lists some 58,000 distinct CDR3 sequences, over 9% of them singletons. The source is an adult who was a healthcare worker with PCR-confirmed SARS-CoV-2 infection or an uninfected control (not recorded which). The source material was whole blood, sampled at baseline.

The CDR3 reads CSVGGQSNQPQHF. CDR3 nucleotide sequence: TGCAGCGTTGGTGGTCAGTCAAATCAGCCCCAGCATTTT. The rearrangement joins TRBV29-1 to TRBJ1-5; D unclear. The ends were cut back, 4 bases at V and 4 bases at J, with 11 bases in the middle. There are 13 residues in the CDR3. Germline assignment: CDR1 SQVTM and CDR2 ANQGSEA.